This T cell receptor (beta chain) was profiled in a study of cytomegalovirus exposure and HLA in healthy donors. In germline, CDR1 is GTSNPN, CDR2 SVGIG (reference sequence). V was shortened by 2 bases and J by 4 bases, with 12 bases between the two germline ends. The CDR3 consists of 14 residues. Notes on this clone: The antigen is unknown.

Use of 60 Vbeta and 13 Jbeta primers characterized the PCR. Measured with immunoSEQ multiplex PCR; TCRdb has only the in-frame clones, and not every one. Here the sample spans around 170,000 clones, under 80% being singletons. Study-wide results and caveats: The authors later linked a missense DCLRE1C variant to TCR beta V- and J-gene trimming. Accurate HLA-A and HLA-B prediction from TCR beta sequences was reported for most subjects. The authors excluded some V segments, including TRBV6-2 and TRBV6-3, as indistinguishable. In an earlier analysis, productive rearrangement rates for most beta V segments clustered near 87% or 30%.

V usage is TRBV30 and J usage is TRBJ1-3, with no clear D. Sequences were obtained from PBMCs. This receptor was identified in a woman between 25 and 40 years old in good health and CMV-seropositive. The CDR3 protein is CAWSLGELGNTIYF. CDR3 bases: TGTGCCTGGAGTCTGGGCGAGTTAGGAAACACCATATATTTT.